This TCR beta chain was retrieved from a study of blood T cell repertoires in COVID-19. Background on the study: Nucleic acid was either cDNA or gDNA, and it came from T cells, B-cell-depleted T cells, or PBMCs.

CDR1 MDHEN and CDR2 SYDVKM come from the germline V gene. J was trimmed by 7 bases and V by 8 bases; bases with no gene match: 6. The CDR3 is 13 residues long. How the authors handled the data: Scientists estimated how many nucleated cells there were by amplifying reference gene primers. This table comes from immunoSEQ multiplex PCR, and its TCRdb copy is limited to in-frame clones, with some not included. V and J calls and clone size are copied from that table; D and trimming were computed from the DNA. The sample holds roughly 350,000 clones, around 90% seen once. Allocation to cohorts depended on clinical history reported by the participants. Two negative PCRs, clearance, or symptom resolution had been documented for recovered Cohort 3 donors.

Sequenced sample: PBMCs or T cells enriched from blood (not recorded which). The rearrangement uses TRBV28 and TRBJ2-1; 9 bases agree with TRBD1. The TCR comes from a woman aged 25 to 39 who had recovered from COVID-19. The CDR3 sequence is CASQDRGMNEQFF. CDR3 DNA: TGTGCCAGCCAGGACAGGGGTATGAATGAGCAGTTCTTC.